These T cell receptor beta chains were read from a single sample in a study of vaccination effects on CD4 cells after COVID-19. No antigen has been identified for these receptors. Assay: immunoSEQ multiplex PCR; the TCRdb copy retains only in-frame clones and omits some. This sample has about 66,000 clones, with roughly 80% found just once. Sequencing used CD4+ T cells from PBMCs cultured with HCoV-OC43 spike peptides, obtained after COVID-19 vaccination. The receptor set was obtained from a human donor who received a COVID-19 vaccine. Each CDR3 is given with its conserved first and last residue.

V: TRBV21-1; J: TRBJ2-3; CDR3: CASSLTGAGSTDTQYF
V: TRBV24-1; J: TRBJ2-1; CDR3: CATSDFVSWFF
V: TRBV9; J: TRBJ1-1; CDR3: CASSFNRGTEAFF
V: TRBV7-2; J: TRBJ1-5; CDR3: CASSLQKGANQPQHF
V: TRBV5-1; J: TRBJ2-5; CDR3: CASAWGSSGVSETQYF
V: TRBV4-1; J: TRBJ1-4; CDR3: CASSLRLNEKLFF
V: TRBV2; J: TRBJ1-2; CDR3: CASSDLPKTGNVRGYTF
V: TRBV5-1; J: TRBJ1-2; CDR3: CASSLEPANYGYTF
V: TRBV9; J: TRBJ1-1; CDR3: CASSVADGTEAFF
V: TRBV20-1; J: TRBJ2-3; CDR3: CSASTGGMTDTQYF
V: TRBV9; J: TRBJ2-1; CDR3: CASSTRVAGGRGEQFF
V: TRBV7-2; J: TRBJ2-1; CDR3: CASSFLTPVRGEWQFF
V: TRBV28; J: TRBJ1-3; CDR3: CASRDSISGNTIYF
V: TRBV19; J: TRBJ2-5; CDR3: CASSIPQGKTQYF
V: TRBV3-1/TRBV3-2; J: TRBJ2-4; CDR3: CASSPQGITERKNIQYF
V: TRBV5-1; J: TRBJ2-2; CDR3: CASSPRTGGVGELFF
V: TRBV12-3/TRBV12-4; J: TRBJ1-2; CDR3: CASRRQGYGYTF
V: TRBV11-2; J: TRBJ2-3; CDR3: CASSSVWVKADTQYF
V: TRBV6-1; J: TRBJ1-6; CDR3: CASSEQGIVSPLHF
V: TRBV6-1; J: TRBJ1-5; CDR3: CASSEVLQVNQPQHF